Listed here is a single T cell receptor (beta chain). Its antigen is still unknown. No much larger clonotype is one base removed from it; base qualities were not supplied. Trimming removed 3 bases from V and 0 bases from J, leaving 8 bases between the germline ends. Inclusive of the bounding cysteine and phenylalanine, the CDR3 is 15 residues long. The read is trimmed to its CDR3 DNA, 45 bases read in frame from base 1. Sequences SGHVS (CDR1) and FQNEAQ (CDR2) are obtained from the germline V gene. The library was built by means of PCR. The sequencer listed for this sample is Illumina HiSeq 2500. To reduce PCR and sequencing biases, unique molecular identifiers were built into the TCR beta cDNA libraries. Some 500,000 cDNA molecules were obtained for every 1 to 10 million input T cells, so each molecule roughly corresponded to one T cell. The same protocol used for the earlier healthy control dataset was applied to prepare and sequence the patient libraries. Samples belonging to the same batch were prepared together, multiplexed and sequenced on a shared HiSeq lane. For the original study's pipeline: Raw barcoded reads were processed with MIGEC, and single-read molecular identifier groups were discarded before consensus assembly and CDR3 extraction. Clonotype tables were post-analysed with VDJtools, normalizing diversity by down-sampling all datasets to the smallest sample size. In repertoire overlap clustering, CDR3 amino acid sequences, but not nucleotide sequences, were matched to correct batch-related cross-sample contamination. The public reads were quality trimmed at Q25 with fastp and then assembled into clones with MiXCR by TCRdb, keeping productive beta chains. Identical CDR3 proteins give one entry, which carries the most common genes and DNA. TCRdb, not the authors, supplied the V and J calls. This sample lists 750,000 to 950,000 distinct CDR3 sequences; approximately 53% were detected once. The ten biggest clones cover approximately 4.3% of the sample.

The sample comes from a study of post-analysis software for immune sequencing data (dated by TCRdb to about 2015). The study in broad terms: Recorded disease courses included relapsing-remitting, secondary progressive and progressive-relapsing multiple sclerosis, with some patients lacking subtype annotation. The patient repertoires were set against about 10 previously published healthy control repertoires from donors whose ages ranged from roughly 6 to 27 years. A subset of samples was prepared in parallel using single-end sample barcoding, then pooled and co-amplified after Illumina adapter ligation.

TCR beta repertoires were profiled from peripheral blood of 13 young patients with multiple sclerosis to demonstrate the VDJtools post-analysis software. Multiple sclerosis patients were children and adolescents aged about 6 to 17 years. The paper's findings and limits, for the study overall: Direct clustering with F measure revealed strong co-clustering of samples prepared in the same batch, which led to a batch-effect correction. Significantly higher frequencies in patients than in controls were found for about 5 TRBV segments, including TRBV5-6, TRBV5-1 and TRBV20-1. Significantly lower normalized Chao1 diversity was found in multiple sclerosis patients than in controls, suggesting substantial peripheral T-cell clonal expansion. The multiple sclerosis patient group was slightly younger than the control group.

This chain joins TRBV7-8 to TRBJ1-4; the D region possibly corresponds to TRBD1 (5 bases align). Sequences were obtained from blood. The clonotype was recovered from a girl between 10 and 17 years old with multiple sclerosis. The encoded CDR3 is CASSFDSSTNEKLFF. The nucleotide sequence reads as follows: TGTGCCAGCAGCTTTGACAGCTCAACTAATGAAAAACTGTTTTTT. With the rest looked up from the reference TRBV7-8 and TRBJ1-4 genes rather than sequenced, the full variable domain is GAGVSQSPRYKVAKRGQDVALRCDPISGHVSLFWYQQALGQGPEFLTYFQNEAQLDKSGLPSDRFFAERPEGSVSTLKIQRTQQEDSAVYLCASSFDSSTNEKLFFGSGTQLSVL.